A selection of T cell receptor beta chains follows, all from one sample in a study of cytomegalovirus exposure and HLA in healthy donors. Generated by immunoSEQ multiplex PCR, the TCRdb table keeps only in-frame clones and is missing some. The sample consists of some 130,000 clones, 75% to 90% of them appearing once. Sequenced sample: PBMCs. These receptors came from a woman in her twenties or thirties in good health and CMV-seropositive. Both conserved end residues are part of each CDR3. Fields, in order: D gene, J gene, clone size, V gene, CDR3 DNA, CDR3 protein. A D gene is named only where the DNA matches it firmly. Clone size is shown for a subset of rows, as once, few, many or a class of expanded clone.

>.|TRBJ1-5|.|TRBV30
TGTGCCTGGAGTGCAGCGGGCAATCAGCCCCAGCATTTT
CAWSAAGNQPQHF
>TRBD1|TRBJ1-2|.|TRBV14
TGTGCCAGCAGCCAAGATTGGGACAGGGCTTACGGCTACACCTTC
CASSQDWDRAYGYTF
>.|TRBJ1-1|.|TRBV6-6
TGTGCCAGCAGTCCTGGGACAAGCACTGAAGCTTTCTTT
CASSPGTSTEAFF
>TRBD1|TRBJ1-1|few|TRBV5-8
TGTGCCAGCAGCTTCGGGACAGGGCCCACTGAAGCTTTCTTT
CASSFGTGPTEAFF
>.|TRBJ2-7|.|TRBV7-9
TGTTCCAGCAGCAGAGGAAGGGGGAACTCGGGAGGTTTGGACGAGCAGTACTTC
CSSSRGRGNSGGLDEQYF
>.|TRBJ1-2|.|TRBV7-9
TGTGCCAGCAGCTTAGCGCAGACGGGGTACTATGGCTACACCTTC
CASSLAQTGYYGYTF
>TRBD1|TRBJ1-1|.|TRBV5-1
TGCGCCAGCAGCTCTACGACAGGGGGTTCTGAAGCTTTCTTT
CASSSTTGGSEAFF
>.|TRBJ2-7|few|TRBV27
TGTGCCAGCAAAGGCAGCGCCCAAACCTACGAGCAGTACTTC
CASKGSAQTYEQYF
>.|TRBJ1-2|.|TRBV11-2
TGTGCCAGCAGTCCGCGGGCCCTTAACTATGGCTACACCTTC
CASSPRALNYGYTF
>.|TRBJ1-2|once|TRBV14
TGTGCCAGCAGCCAAGCAGGGATCCATGGCTACACCTTC
CASSQAGIHGYTF
>TRBD2|TRBJ2-7|.|TRBV5-4
TGTGCCAGCAGCTTGGACGGGACTAGCGGGAGGGCCGGCCTCTACGAGCAGTACTTC
CASSLDGTSGRAGLYEQYF
>.|TRBJ1-5|.|TRBV28
TGTGCCAGCAGTTTGGCGGGGCAGCCCCAGCATTTT
CASSLAGQPQHF
>.|TRBJ2-5|few|TRBV29-1
TGCAGCGTCCGGGACAACCAAGAGACCCAGTACTTC
CSVRDNQETQYF
>.|TRBJ1-2|.|TRBV9
TGTGCCAGCAGCGTAGCCAGTACTAACTATGGCTACACCTTC
CASSVASTNYGYTF
>TRBD2|TRBJ2-4|.|TRBV5-1
TGCGCCAGCAGCTTTGTCGCGGGGGGGAAAAACATTCAGTACTTC
CASSFVAGGKNIQYF
>TRBD1|TRBJ1-4|.|TRBV30
TGTGCCTGGAGCTCGTCCCTCCCTAGGGGGGACAGGGAAAGGGAAAAACTGTTTTTT
CAWSSSLPRGDREREKLFF
>.|TRBJ1-1|.|TRBV1
TGCACCAGCAGCCCGTTCATCGGTATGAACACTGAAGCTTTCTTT
CTSSPFIGMNTEAFF
>TRBD1|TRBJ1-5|.|TRBV28
TGTGCCAGCAGTTCCGGACAGGATGGGAGCAATCAGCCCCAGCATTTT
CASSSGQDGSNQPQHF
>TRBD2|TRBJ2-2|.|TRBV7-2
TGTGCCAGCAGCCAGACTAGCGGGACCTCCACCGGGGAGCTGTTTTTT
CASSQTSGTSTGELFF
>.|TRBJ1-5|.|TRBV5-3
TGTGCCAGAAGCCTGTTCGGAGGTGCGTATAGCAATCAGCCCCAGCATTTT
CARSLFGGAYSNQPQHF
>.|TRBJ1-1|.|TRBV5-1
TGCGCCAGCAGCGAAGGACAGACCACTGAAGCTTTCTTT
CASSEGQTTEAFF
>TRBD1|TRBJ1-2|.|TRBV29-1
TGCAGCGTCATGACAGGGTTAGGCTACACCTTC
CSVMTGLGYTF
>.|TRBJ2-5|.|TRBV5-1
TGCGCCAGCAGCTTGGACCCCCCGTCGGCCCAGTACTTC
CASSLDPPSAQYF
>TRBD2|TRBJ2-3|.|TRBV10-1
TGCGCCAGCAGTGAATTAGCGGGAGGTAGGGATACGCAGTATTTT
CASSELAGGRDTQYF
>.|TRBJ2-5|.|TRBV5-1
TGCGCCAGCAGCTTGCGGATGGGGGGTGTAGAGACCCAGTACTTC
CASSLRMGGVETQYF